The 22 T cell receptor beta chains below all came from one sample that was sequenced in a study of blood T cell repertoires in COVID-19. Method: immunoSEQ multiplex PCR; TCRdb's copy keeps in-frame clones and lacks some. The repertoire has a few hundred thousand clones, approximately 85% of them found once; the top ten carry about 2.4%. Sequencing was carried out using peripheral blood. The receptor source for this set is a woman in her 70s with COVID-19, enrolled during active disease.

The V gene is TRBV5-1, the J gene TRBJ1-2; 9 bases match TRBD1. V lost 3 bases and J lost 8; bases outside the gene matches: 14. Per the germline V gene, CDR1 is SGHRS and CDR2 is YFSETQ. This CDR3 is 16 amino acids long. CDR3 nucleotides: TGCGCCAGCAGCTCCGTGACAGGGGGTCTGGTGGAGGGCTACACCTTC. Protein product: CASSSVTGGLVEGYTF.

This sequence joins TRBV3-1 (or the pseudogene TRBV3-2) and TRBJ1-1, with TRBD1 identical over 8 bases. The V gene's germline CDR1 is LGHDT and CDR2 YNNKEL (reference sequence). The ends lost 2 bases at V and 2 bases at J; junction bases unmatched: 4. The CDR3 has 15 amino acids. The CDR3 sequence: CASSQNAGGNTEAFF. The CDR3 nucleotides read TGTGCCAGCAGCCAAAATGCAGGGGGCAACACTGAAGCTTTCTTT.

The J gene is TRBJ1-2, the V gene TRBV3-1 (or the pseudogene TRBV3-2); TRBD1 aligns across 7 bases. Per the germline V gene, CDR1 is LGHDT and CDR2 is YNNKEL (reference sequence). The V and J ends lost 1 base and 4 bases, in that order; junction bases with no gene match: 9. This CDR3 has 16 residues. CDR3 in DNA: TGTGCCAGCAGCCAAGGAAATCAGGGGGGTCTCTATGGCTACACCTTC. Translated, it gives CASSQGNQGGLYGYTF.

As DNA, the CDR3 is TGTGCCAGCAGCCAAGATTCCGGGGGGACTAGCGGGGGTACAGATACGCAGTATTTT. Encoded protein: CASSQDSGGTSGGTDTQYF. J is TRBJ2-3 and V is TRBV3-1 (or the pseudogene TRBV3-2), with 14 bases matching TRBD2. V shed 0 bases, J shed 3 bases, and the junction held 8 bases outside the gene matches. The CDR3 is made up of 19 amino acids. Germline CDR1 is LGHDT and CDR2 is YNNKEL (reference sequence).

The chain couples TRBV27 to TRBJ2-3, with TRBD2 matching 12 bases. The CDR3 totals 17 residues. Germline CDR1 is MNHEY and CDR2 is SMNVEV (reference sequence). V lost 8 bases to trimming and J lost 4 bases; unmatched junction nucleotides: 13. The CDR3 DNA follows: TGTGCCAGCCACCCCCTAGCGGGAGGGCCGAGGGCAGATACGCAGTATTTT. Translating it yields CASHPLAGGPRADTQYF.

This chain links TRBV5-5 with TRBJ1-3; no definite D call. CDR1 is SGHKS and CDR2 is YYEKEE in the germline V gene (reference sequence). The V and J ends lost 0 bases and 4 bases respectively, with 8 bases between them. The CDR3 runs 14 residues. The CDR3 is CASSLDASGNTIYF. DNA of the CDR3: TGTGCCAGCAGCTTGGATGCGTCCGGAAACACCATATATTTT.

V and J are TRBV5-4 and TRBJ2-1; perhaps TRBD2 as D (6 bases). Per germline, CDR1 SGHNT and CDR2 YYREEE (reference sequence). The CDR3 contains 16 residues. Trimming cost V 5 bases and J 0 bases, with 15 bases left between them. As DNA, the CDR3 is TGTGCCAGCAGTGGGGGGACGGGAAGCTCCTACAATGAGCAGTTCTTC. This encodes CASSGGTGSSYNEQFF.

This chain connects TRBV7-3 to TRBJ1-2, with a weak D call TRBD1 (6 bases). The germline V and J ends were trimmed by 2 bases and 8 bases, with 12 bases remaining between them. Germline V CDR1 and CDR2: SGHTA, FQGTGA. The CDR3 consists of 13 residues. CDR3 in amino acids: CASSLAGTLGYTF. DNA for the CDR3: TGTGCCAGCAGCTTAGCCGGGACATTGGGCTACACCTTC.

J is TRBJ2-7 and V is TRBV7-3; the match to TRBD2 covers 9 bases. The CDR3 has 14 residues. CDR1 SGHTA and CDR2 FQGTGA come from the germline V gene. V shed 4 bases and J 7 bases; nucleotides not matched to a gene: 8. This CDR3 reads CASSSLAGMGEQYF. For the CDR3, the DNA is TGTGCCAGCAGCTCCCTAGCGGGAATGGGGGAGCAGTACTTC.

This clone came up once. This chain connects TRBV11-3 to TRBJ2-3; 8 bases are shared with TRBD2. Germline V gene lookup returns CDR1 SGHNT and CDR2 YENEEA. V lost 5 bases, J lost 3 bases, and 10 bases stayed unmatched. The CDR3 runs to 16 residues. The DNA for the CDR3 is TGTGCCAGCAGCCCTACGGGCGGGGGGTTAACAGATACGCAGTATTTT. It yields the protein CASSPTGGGLTDTQYF. The full variable domain, with the rest looked up from reference TRBV11-3 and TRBJ2-3, is EAGVVQSPRYKIIEKKQPVAFWCNPISGHNTLYWYLQNLGQGPELLIRYENEEAVDDSQLPKDRFSAERLKGVDSTLKIQPAELGDSAVYLCASSPTGGGLTDTQYFGPGTRLTVL.

The chain recombines TRBV5-1 with TRBJ1-2, with D possibly being TRBD1 (6 bases). The V and J ends lost 4 bases and 8 bases respectively, with 12 bases between them. The germline CDR1 and CDR2 sequences are SGHRS and YFSETQ. This CDR3 contains 12 residues. The CDR3 is CASSIQGWGYTF. CDR3 nucleotide sequence: TGCGCCAGCAGCATACAGGGTTGGGGCTACACCTTC. Complete variable domain (other parts from reference TRBV5-1 and TRBJ1-2): KAGVTQTPRYLIKTRGQQVTLSCSPISGHRSVSWYQQTPGQGLQFLFEYFSETQRNKGNFPGRFSGRQFSNSRSEMNVSTLELGDSALYLCASSIQGWGYTFGSGTRLTVV.

This chain connects TRBV5-1 to TRBJ1-1; 10 bases align to TRBD1. The CDR3 loop spans 15 amino acids. V gave up 4 bases and J gave up 4 bases; unmatched junction bases: 7. Germline V gene data show CDR1 as SGHRS and CDR2 as YFSETQ. The CDR3: CASSGDRGKGTEAFF. CDR3 coding DNA: TGCGCCAGCAGCGGGGACAGGGGAAAGGGCACTGAAGCTTTCTTT.

The chain combines TRBV2 with TRBJ1-6, with TRBD1 as a possible D gene (5 bases). This CDR3 contains 13 residues. V shed 8 bases and J shed 8 bases, with 13 bases lying between them. Germline CDR1 SNHLY, CDR2 FYNNEI. CDR3 loop: CASSVGGYSPLHF. The CDR3 DNA reads as TGTGCCAGCTCGGTGGGGGGGTATTCACCCCTCCACTTT.

The rearrangement joins TRBV28 to TRBJ2-7, with 11 nucleotides matching TRBD2. V trimming: 5 bases; J trimming: 1 base; junction bases outside the gene matches: 1. Germline CDR1 reads MDHEN; CDR2 reads SYDVKM. The length of the CDR3 is 14 residues. The CDR3 DNA follows: TGTGCCAGCAGTACTAGCGGGAGATCCTACGAGCAGTACTTC. Translated: CASSTSGRSYEQYF.

Details on this clone: Distinct nucleotide sequences in the sample also encode this CDR3. The V gene is TRBV6-5, the J gene TRBJ1-2, with 11 bases that match TRBD1. CDR1 and CDR2 from the germline V gene are MNHEY and SVGAGI. This CDR3 region has 15 residues. V dropped 6 bases and J dropped 1; count of bases not matched to a gene: 4. The CDR3 reads CASSRGTGGNYGYTF. CDR3 nucleotides: TGTGCCAGCAGCCGTGGGACAGGGGGTAACTATGGCTACACCTTC.

The chain links TRBV6-1 to TRBJ1-5, with no clear D. This CDR3 region has 14 residues. Trimming removed 1 base at V and 5 bases at J, with 9 bases between. Germline-derived CDR1 and CDR2 are MNHNS and SASEGT. CDR3 in DNA: TGTGCCAGCAGTGAAGGGTGGACTGATCAGCCCCAGCATTTT. Translating it yields CASSEGWTDQPQHF.

The CDR3 region is CASGTSYIFGTGELFF. The CDR3 DNA sequence: TGTGCCAGCGGGACTAGCTATATTTTCGGCACCGGGGAGCTGTTTTTT. The chain combines TRBV9 with TRBJ2-2; 9 bases match TRBD2. Germline CDR1 reads SGDLS; CDR2 reads YYNGEE. V was clipped by 7 bases and J by 4 bases; unmatched bases: 11. CDR3 size: 16 residues.

Worth noting for this clone: One junction end disagrees with the germline gene, perhaps due to a read error. This chain connects TRBV13 to TRBJ2-3; D may be TRBD1 (5 bases). CDR3 length: 12 amino acids. CDR1 PRHDT and CDR2 FYEKMQ come from the germline V gene (reference sequence). DNA of the CDR3: TGTGCCAGCAGCCAAACCGGACAACCCGGGCATTTT. It codes for CASSQTGQPGHF.

This sequence joins TRBV4-1 and TRBJ2-7, with 12 bases lining up with TRBD1. CDR3 length equals 17 residues. V shed 2 bases and J 4 bases; nucleotides not matched to a gene: 9. CDR1 is MGHRA, CDR2 YSYEKL, per germline. The CDR3 region is CASSQPAGTGGAYEQYF. CDR3 nucleotide sequence: TGCGCCAGCAGCCAACCCGCCGGGACAGGGGGCGCGTACGAGCAGTACTTC.

This chain links TRBV7-2 with TRBJ1-2; possible D gene TRBD1, 6 bases. The germline V and J ends were trimmed by 6 bases and 4 bases, with 12 bases remaining between them. There are 13 residues in the CDR3. Germline V gene data show CDR1 as SGHTA and CDR2 as FQGNSA. The CDR3 is CASRSDSVYGYTF. CDR3 nucleotide sequence: TGTGCCAGCAGGTCGGACAGCGTCTATGGCTACACCTTC.

This chain joins TRBV10-1 and TRBJ1-1; 8 bases agree with TRBD1. CDR1 is WNHNN, CDR2 SYGVQD, per germline (reference sequence). The CDR3 extends over 9 amino acids. The CDR3 here is CEATGAPFF. CDR3 nucleotides: TGCGAAGCGACAGGGGCGCCTTTCTTT.

The CDR3: CASSPGQEKETQYF. DNA of the CDR3: TGTGCCAGCAGTCCAGGACAGGAGAAAGAGACCCAGTACTTC. V is TRBV6-5 and J is TRBJ2-5; 7 bases align to TRBD1. Germline loops: CDR1 MNHEY, CDR2 SVGAGI. The J segment lost 3 bases and the V segment lost 5 bases, leaving 6 bases of the junction unmatched. This CDR3 region has 14 residues.